This T cell receptor (beta chain) is drawn from a study of cytomegalovirus exposure and HLA in healthy donors (dated by TCRdb to about 2017). About the full investigation: According to an earlier analysis of several hundred of the donors, some 170 million T cells yielded 90 million to 140 million unique TCR beta sequences and more than 250 Gb of sequence data. Along with the roughly 670-subject first cohort, a separate validation cohort of over 90 different subjects was used. Approximately 310 gigabases of sequencing data and around 88 million unique TCR sequences made up an early release that covered roughly 670 HLA-typed donors. The study used immunosequencing to profile the T cell repertoires of 600 to 850 subjects and linked those repertoires to cytomegalovirus serostatus. A later analysis re-examined previously published TCR beta repertoires from just over 650 donors and added high-resolution HLA genotyping to investigate patterns of TCR occurrence. Among the roughly 380 genotyped donors, approximately 77% belonged to the genetic ancestry cluster associated with self-reported Caucasian donors. High-throughput TCR immunosequencing, statistical association of individual TCRs with disease status, and machine learning were combined to predict cytomegalovirus infection status. In the later analysis, no new phenotypic data were used to find candidate immune exposures; instead, reliance was placed on TCR beta sequences and their occurrence across donors. Donor age, sex, ethnicity and CMV serostatus were compiled alongside the repertoire data. The aim of the study was to test whether cataloging public T cell receptors could identify signatures of past pathogen exposure. HLA typing included class I and class II loci at four-digit resolution. Among 300 to 450 genotyped donors of the cohort, an average of 235,054 unique TCR beta nucleotide sequences were sequenced per donor, around a sixth of them non-productive. An earlier analysis of approximately 630 of the donors applied high-throughput TCR beta sequencing to assess whether each TCR beta V gene segment acted as functional or pseudogenic. Every repertoire in the discovery cohort had been generated on one and the same sequencing platform. Five DR-DQ haplotypes were treated as single units for association and clustering because of strong linkage in the cohort. A later genetic analysis used genome-wide SNP genotypes for about 55% of the 666 donors, treating that subset as a discovery cohort. The number of donors typed differed by locus, with 629-630 for A, B, C, DRB1 and DQB1, roughly 520 for DQA1, under 610 for DPA1, and some 450 for DPB1. What the research found in general, with its limitations: In a later analysis, several top co-occurrence clusters were reported to appear linked to parvovirus B19, influenza, CMV and Epstein-Barr virus. A further reported finding was that TCR beta sequences accurately predicted the HLA-A and HLA-B alleles for most subjects in the first cohort. In vitro tests confirmed that three of the cytomegalovirus-associated TCR beta chains recognize cytomegalovirus antigens. An association between a missense DCLRE1C variant and V-gene and J-gene trimming of TCR beta chains was found in a later genetic analysis and replicated in an independent cohort. Roughly uniform sequencing depth across donors was assumed in presence/absence analyses, although this assumption may not hold. According to a later analysis, most CMV-associated TCR beta chains appeared to be HLA-restricted, and the HLA associations seemed to be driven largely by CMV exposure. A later analysis found that HLA-associated TCR beta chains were more clonally expanded and had lower generation probabilities than equally common non-associated chains. Some IMGT-functional V segments, including TRBV6-2 and TRBV6-3, could not be told apart with the 87-base-pair reads, so those segments were excluded. Because some donors lacked HLA typing at each locus, the association tests relied only on the typed subset. In an earlier analysis of approximately 590 of the donors, most TCR beta V segments appeared in productive rearrangements about 87% or about 30% of the time, broadly matching IMGT annotations. Correlated functional status among segregating V segments might be attributable to linkage disequilibrium, but an unknown experimental factor could not be ruled out. Approximately 18 rarely observed V segments, including chromosome 9 orphons, were excluded from the earlier analysis of just under 600 of the donors because counts were too low. According to a later analysis, TCR association rates differed among HLA loci, with DRB1 alleles showing the most associated TCRs and HLA-C alleles showing the fewest. In both the original and validation cohorts, the classifier was reported to diagnose cytomegalovirus status with high specificity and sensitivity. CMV serostatus was the only immune exposure information available for the cohort. According to a later genetic analysis, donors in an Asian-associated ancestry cluster had fewer N-insertions in productive TCRs than the approximately 650-donor mean. The authors suggested that the approach could potentially be extended to other disease states and immunological phenotypes. When HLA alleles, especially DR and DQ, strongly co-occurred, attributing TCR associations to individual alleles was difficult. At a false discovery rate of 0.05, a later analysis linked some 17,000 TCR beta sequences to specific HLA alleles. Most TCR sequences were seen in very few donors, while some public TCRs were found in many individuals. This cohort had only TCR beta chains sequenced, and the lack of alpha or paired-chain data limited which features could be detected. A cluster of highly shared sequence variants was judged likely to be a technical artifact of the sequencing pipeline. In the study, 150 to 200 TCR beta chains were listed as associated with cytomegalovirus.

Library preparation employed the immunoSEQ multiplex PCR assay. The multiplex PCR relied on a mix of 60 forward primers for TCR Vbeta segments and 13 reverse primers for TCR Jbeta segments. The CDR3 region of rearranged TCR beta genes was amplified from genomic DNA by a multiplex PCR assay. The Illumina HiSeq System was used to sequence the amplified TCR beta libraries as 87-base-pair reads. The authors' pipeline ran thus. In a later analysis, 80 million or so unique TCR beta chains were counted across the 690 or so repertoires, and around 11 million of these chains were shared by at least two donors. A nearest-neighbor algorithm error-corrected the raw reads and collapsed the reads into unique sequences, merging closely related sequences to remove PCR and sequencing errors. V, D and J gene segments were assigned by aligning CDR3 sequences to IMGT reference sequences. For a sequence to be retained, a match of at least six nucleotides to both a V gene segment and a J gene segment was required. A rearrangement was called productive if the CDR3 had no stop codons and remained in frame with V and J, and every other rearrangement was called non-productive. CDR3 was defined according to IMGT convention as the region running from the second conserved V-encoded cysteine to the conserved J-encoded phenylalanine. Sequences without an unambiguous match to a single V gene segment were excluded from the earlier analysis of a few hundred of the donors. In an earlier analysis of a few hundred of the donors, V segments were called functional above 56.7% productive rearrangements and were called segregating when the between-donor standard deviation exceeded 5%. A statistical classification framework was developed to diagnose cytomegalovirus status using the catalog of TCR beta chain sequences. In a later analysis, TCR nucleotide sequences were compared against IMGT/GENE-DB human TR gene sequences so that V and J genes could be assigned. The TCRdist pipeline was used in a later analysis to assign CDR3 sequences and most-parsimonious VDJ recombination scenarios. In a later analysis, every TCR beta chain was defined by the combination of its CDR3 amino acid sequence and its V-gene family, and reads without a unique V-gene family were dropped. In a later analysis, 450 to 600 highly shared, low-generation-probability nucleotide sequences were removed to address suspected cross-contamination and a sequencing artifact. In a later analysis, a clonal expansion index was calculated for each public chain from normalized within-repertoire ranks of inferred template counts. In a later analysis, generation probabilities were computed using a VDJ recombination model fitted to out-of-frame rearrangements, and the results were checked against IGoR. In a later analysis, hypergeometric tests were used to score TCR-TCR, TCR-HLA and TCR-CMV co-occurrence, with a repertoire-size bias correction applied to TCR pairs. In a later analysis, false discovery rates were estimated by permuting HLA or CMV assignments 20 times. In a later analysis, co-occurring TCRs were grouped using DBSCAN, with TCRdist sequence similarity added in when clustering inside HLA-allele-positive subsets. Repertoires with fewer than 30,000 or more than 120,000 public chains, plus five repertoires with anomalous nucleotide sharing, were excluded from co-occurrence clustering. As stored in TCRdb, this immuneACCESS dataset retains in-frame rearrangements with V and J assigned. A fraction of the clones does not appear; measured against another copy, unresolved V genes explain less than half of the discrepancy, and the remainder lacks a known reason. V and J calls and clone size come straight from that table; D and trimming were deduced from the DNA. The sample table gives some 55,000 clones. The leading ten clones occupy approximately 6.5% of the sample.

The cohort comprised fewer than 700 healthy bone marrow donors. At the time of sampling, all cohort members were nominally healthy, though unrecorded immune exposures were likely present. The donor was CMV seronegative and belonged to the group of over 300 seronegative cohort members. Every donor gave a peripheral blood sample, and the peripheral blood mononuclear cells from that sample were used for TCR beta sequencing. Genomic DNA was extracted from the blood cell samples with the Qiagen DNeasy Blood Extraction Kit. Comment on this clone: Its antigen has not been determined. Other nucleotide sequences in the sample specify the same CDR3.

The CDR3 measures 17 amino acids from cysteine to phenylalanine. CDR3 DNA is the only sequence kept; it has 51 bases, read in frame from the first base. The TCR sequence derives from a woman aged 40 to 50 in good health and CMV-seronegative. Specimen: PBMCs. Rearrangement joined TRBV21-1 to TRBJ1-6; the D call TRBD1 from the table was never checked on the DNA. TRBV21-1 is termed a pseudogene. The DNA sequence reads TGTGCCAGCAGCACAAAGAAGGCCAGGGTAAGGAATTCACCCCTACACTTT. It encodes CASSTKKARVRNSPLHF.